These 13 T cell receptor beta chains came from one sample sequenced in a study of post-analysis software for immune sequencing data. Study-wide results and caveats: TRBV5-6, TRBV5-1 and TRBV20-1 belonged to a set of roughly five TRBV segments that were more frequent in patients than controls.

Prepared libraries of TCR beta cDNA carried unique molecular identifiers. One entry per CDR3 protein, called by TCRdb with MiXCR from the PCR reads. The data contain about 540,000 distinct CDR3 sequences, approximately 31% of them seen just once; the ten biggest clones take up 5% to 6%. Their cognate antigens are unknown. The specimen sequenced was blood. These receptors came from a girl between 2 and 17 years old with multiple sclerosis.

This clonotype showed up just a few times. V and J are TRBV7-9 and TRBJ2-3; 7 positions match TRBD1. J was trimmed by 2 bases and V by 6 bases; bases with no gene match: 11. The germline V gene encodes CDR1 SEHNR and CDR2 FQNEAQ (reference sequence). The CDR3 loop spans 16 amino acids. This CDR3 reads CASRRGQGGVTDTQYF. Written as DNA, the CDR3 is TGTGCCAGCAGAAGAGGGCAAGGGGGCGTCACAGATACGCAGTATTTT.

V is TRBV4-2 and J is TRBJ1-2; D perhaps matches TRBD1 (5 bases). The germline gives CDR1 LGHNA, CDR2 YNFKEQ. CDR3 size: 17 residues. V dropped 0 bases and J dropped 4 bases, with 18 bases sitting between them. CDR3 amino acids: CASSQDVGRGVGYGYTF. CDR3 sequence (DNA): TGTGCCAGCAGCCAAGATGTGGGAAGGGGAGTCGGCTATGGCTACACCTTC.

The sample holds a few counts of this clonotype. J is TRBJ2-5 and V is TRBV6-5; TRBD1 matches 10 bases. V dropped 5 bases and J dropped 6; count of bases not matched to a gene: 9. Per germline, CDR1 MNHEY and CDR2 SVGAGI. The CDR3 runs to 15 residues. The CDR3 bases are TGTGCCAGCAGTCGGACTGACAGGGGGCCGAAGACCCAGTACTTC. Its protein product is CASSRTDRGPKTQYF.

The gene calls are TRBV14 and TRBJ1-4, with D hard to call. Germline CDR1 is SGHDN and CDR2 is FVKESK. V lost 4 bases and J 7 bases, leaving 7 bases between the germline ends. The CDR3 runs to 12 residues. In DNA, the CDR3 is TGTGCCAGCAGCCGGAGCTCTGAAAAACTGTTTTTT. As protein: CASSRSSEKLFF.

V and J are TRBV6-5 and TRBJ1-2; perhaps TRBD1 as D (6 bases). Deletions cut 0 bases from V and 7 bases from J, with 15 bases between. This CDR3 has 15 residues. CDR1 is MNHEY and CDR2 is SVGAGI in the germline V gene. The CDR3 bases are TGTGCCAGCAGTTACTCATCCTGGGGGCAAGGTGGCTACACCTTC. Protein product: CASSYSSWGQGGYTF.

This rearrangement joins TRBV12-3 or TRBV12-4 to TRBJ2-3, with D possibly TRBD1 on 6 matching bases. This CDR3 contains 15 residues. V was shortened by 6 bases and J by 11 bases, with 24 bases between the two germline ends. CDR3 nucleotide sequence: TGTGCCAGCAGCTATGGAGACCCACAGGGAGCCCTGCAGTATTTT. It codes for CASSYGDPQGALQYF.

The J gene is TRBJ2-5, the V gene TRBV29-1, with D unclear. Trimming shortened V by 1 base and J by 3 bases, and 6 bases separated the two germline ends. The CDR3 totals 12 residues. In germline, CDR1 is SQVTM, CDR2 ANQGSEA. CDR3 amino acids: CSVEGYKETQYF. The CDR3 DNA is TGCAGCGTTGAAGGGTATAAAGAGACCCAGTACTTC.

This clonotype was seen a few times. This rearrangement joins TRBV6-5 to TRBJ2-7; TRBD2 matches 11 bases. The CDR3 is made up of 19 amino acids. Germline CDR1 and CDR2: MNHEY and SVGAGI. Trimming at V came to 0 bases and at J to 4 bases, leaving 14 bases not matched to a gene. CDR3 nucleotide sequence: TGTGCCAGCAGTTACTCGCCAGGGGGATTACTAGCGGGGGAATACGAGCAGTACTTC. The encoded protein is CASSYSPGGLLAGEYEQYF.

There are a few counts of this clonotype. This chain joins TRBV20-1 and TRBJ1-2; D call uncertain. This CDR3 comprises 11 residues. V was pared by 6 bases and J by 8 bases, with 13 bases between. Per the germline V gene, CDR1 is DFQATT and CDR2 is SNEGSKA (reference sequence). CDR3 sequence: CSASPNGGYTF. DNA for the CDR3: TGCAGTGCCAGCCCCAATGGGGGCTACACCTTC.

This clonotype was counted only a few times. The V gene is TRBV5-1, the J gene TRBJ1-1, with 9 bases aligning to TRBD1. Germline values: CDR1 SGHRS, CDR2 YFSETQ. CDR3 length equals 15 residues. The trim removed 4 bases at V and 3 bases at J, leaving 7 bases unmatched. The CDR3 DNA reads as TGCGCCAGCAGCAGAGAACAGGGGGCCCACACTGAAGCTTTCTTT. It is translated as CASSREQGAHTEAFF.

This chain uses TRBV4-1 with TRBJ2-1, with 10 bases aligning to TRBD2. CDR1 is MGHRA and CDR2 is YSYEKL in the germline V gene. This CDR3 is built from 14 residues. The ends lost 7 bases at V and 3 bases at J; junction bases unmatched: 3. CDR3 in DNA: TGCGCCAGCACCCCTAGCGGGGGCTACAATGAGCAGTTCTTC. Translation: CASTPSGGYNEQFF.

In the case of this clonotype: This may arise from a read error, as a much more abundant clone is one base away. The chain has TRBV29-1 and TRBJ2-7; D remains unclear. Germline assignment: CDR1 SQVTM and CDR2 ANQGSEA. The CDR3 has 11 residues. DNA for the CDR3: TGCAGGGCAACGGCCTCCTACGAGCAGTACTTC. Translation: CRATASYEQYF.

With regard to this clonotype: A read error may be the cause here, since a much bigger clone is one base away. CDR3: CASSSTSGGCYEQYF. The CDR3 DNA reads as TGCGCCAGCAGCTCGACTAGCGGGGGGTGCTACGAGCAGTACTTC. The chain is built from TRBV4-1 and TRBJ2-7; 13 bases align to TRBD2. V gave up 5 bases and J gave up 3 bases; unmatched junction bases: 4. The CDR3 covers 15 residues. In germline, CDR1 is MGHRA, CDR2 YSYEKL.